Below, 8 T cell receptor beta chains from the same sample are listed, as sequenced in a study of T cells expressing NK-cell markers. From the 5' RACE reads, TCRdb lists one entry per CDR3 protein and no DNA. This sample's clone table lists roughly 390,000 distinct CDR3 sequences. The sequencing input was blood T cells: a sorted CD56 or NKG2C T cell subset, CD4+ or CD8+ T cells, or bulk PBMC T cells (not recorded which). The receptors originated from a woman between 50 and 59 years old in good health.

The chain is built from TRBV5-1 and TRBJ2-3; the TRBD2 assignment by TCRdb is unverifiable without DNA. The V gene's germline CDR1 is SGHRS and CDR2 YFSETQ. This CDR3 is built from 14 residues. The CDR3: CATNPGLSTDTQYF.

V is TRBV29-1 and J is TRBJ1-2. The CDR3 sequence is 12 residues long. Germline V gene data show CDR1 as SQVTM and CDR2 as ANQGSEA. The CDR3 sequence is CSVLGSNYGYTF.

The chain combines TRBV20-1 with TRBJ2-3. The CDR3 runs to 15 residues. Germline V gives CDR1 DFQATT, CDR2 SNEGSKA (reference sequence). CDR3: CSARDQGTSVDTQYF.

The rearrangement links TRBV10-1 to TRBJ2-3. CDR3 length equals 13 residues. Looked up from germline, CDR1 is WNHNN and CDR2 is SYGVQD (reference sequence). CDR3 loop: CASSESGTDTQYF.

This chain connects TRBV12-3 or TRBV12-4 to TRBJ2-6; TCRdb names TRBD2, which stays unverified in the absence of DNA. The CDR3 is made up of 17 amino acids. The CDR3 region is CASSLLVRGSGANVLTF.

The chain uses TRBV27 and TRBJ2-1; TCRdb outputs TRBD2, but without DNA this stays unchecked. CDR1 and CDR2 from the germline V gene are MNHEY and SMNVEV (reference sequence). There are 16 residues in the CDR3. CDR3 region: CASSRIGTSGRDEQFF.

V gene TRBV10-3 combines with J gene TRBJ1-2; without DNA, the TCRdb call of TRBD1 cannot be checked. From germline, CDR1 is ENHRY and CDR2 SYGVKD. CDR3 length: 13 amino acids. CDR3 residues: CAIKDRAPYGYTF.

V gene TRBV15 combines with J gene TRBJ2-3; TCRdb returns TRBD1, unconfirmable since there is no DNA. The CDR3 has 15 residues. Per the germline V gene, CDR1 is LNHNV and CDR2 is YYDKDF (reference sequence). The CDR3 protein is CATSRISGPTDTQYF.